This T cell receptor (beta chain) was sequenced during a study of blood T cells in healthy people across ages. Sample-barcoded 5' priming and a J-beta primer mix drove a second PCR of about 6 to 12 cycles. TCRdb redid the calling of the 5' RACE reads with MiXCR, one entry per CDR3 protein. The table lists 1,800,000 or so distinct CDR3 sequences, roughly two fifths of them singletons, with around 23% in the top ten. The germline CDR1 and CDR2 sequences are DFQATT and SNEGSKA (reference sequence). The CDR3 runs 22 residues. Losses at the gene ends were 0 bases for V and 1 base for J; bases not matched to a gene: 18.

The receptor was isolated from a human donor in good health. Specimen: blood. This chain joins TRBV20-1 and TRBJ2-5, with 15 bases lining up with TRBD2. CDR3 nucleotides: TGCAGTGCTAGAGATCTCGGACTAGCGGGGGGGCCGAAGCGTATTGCCCAAGAGACCCAGTACTTC. Protein sequence: CSARDLGLAGGPKRIAQETQYF.